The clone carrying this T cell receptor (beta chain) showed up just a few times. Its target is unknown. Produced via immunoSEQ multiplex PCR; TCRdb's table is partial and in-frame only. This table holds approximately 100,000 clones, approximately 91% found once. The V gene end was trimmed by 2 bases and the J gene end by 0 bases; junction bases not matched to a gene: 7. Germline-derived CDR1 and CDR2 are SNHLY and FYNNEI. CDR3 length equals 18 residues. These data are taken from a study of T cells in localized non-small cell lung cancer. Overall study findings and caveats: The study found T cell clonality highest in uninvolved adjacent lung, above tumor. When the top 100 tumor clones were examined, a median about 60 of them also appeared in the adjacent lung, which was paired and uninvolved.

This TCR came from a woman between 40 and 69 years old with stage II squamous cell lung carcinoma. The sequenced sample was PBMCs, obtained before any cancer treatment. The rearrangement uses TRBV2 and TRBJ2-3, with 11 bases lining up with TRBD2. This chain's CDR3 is CASSESSGGDLSTDTQYF. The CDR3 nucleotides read TGTGCCAGCAGTGAAAGTAGCGGGGGGGACTTAAGCACAGATACGCAGTATTTT.